A single sample is the source of the 2 T cell receptor beta chains below, sequenced in a study of T cell changes during pregnancy in multiple sclerosis. Clones were read by immunoSEQ multiplex PCR, and TCRdb kept only the in-frame ones, dropping some. The sample has tens of thousands of clones; around 90% are singletons. The sample here was CD4+ T cells from peripheral blood mononuclear cells, taken in the first trimester of pregnancy. Receptors were obtained from a female donor in good health, enrolled as a control in a pregnancy study.

V is TRBV25-1 and J is TRBJ2-3; D not resolved. Germline values: CDR1 MGHDK, CDR2 SYGVNS. The CDR3 covers 13 residues. V was cut by 7 bases and J by 0 bases, with 8 bases left in between. The CDR3 reads CASILTSTDTQYF. In DNA, the CDR3 is TGTGCCAGCATACTAACTAGCACAGATACGCAGTATTTT.

CDR3 DNA sequence: TGTGCCAGCAGCTTAACCCCGACTAGCAATTTCTCCTACGAGCAGTACTTC. Its protein is CASSLTPTSNFSYEQYF. The chain couples TRBV7-2 to TRBJ2-7; TRBD2 agrees at 7 bases. J lost 0 bases, V lost 2 bases, and 10 bases had no gene match. CDR3 length equals 17 residues. Per germline, CDR1 SGHTA and CDR2 FQGNSA.